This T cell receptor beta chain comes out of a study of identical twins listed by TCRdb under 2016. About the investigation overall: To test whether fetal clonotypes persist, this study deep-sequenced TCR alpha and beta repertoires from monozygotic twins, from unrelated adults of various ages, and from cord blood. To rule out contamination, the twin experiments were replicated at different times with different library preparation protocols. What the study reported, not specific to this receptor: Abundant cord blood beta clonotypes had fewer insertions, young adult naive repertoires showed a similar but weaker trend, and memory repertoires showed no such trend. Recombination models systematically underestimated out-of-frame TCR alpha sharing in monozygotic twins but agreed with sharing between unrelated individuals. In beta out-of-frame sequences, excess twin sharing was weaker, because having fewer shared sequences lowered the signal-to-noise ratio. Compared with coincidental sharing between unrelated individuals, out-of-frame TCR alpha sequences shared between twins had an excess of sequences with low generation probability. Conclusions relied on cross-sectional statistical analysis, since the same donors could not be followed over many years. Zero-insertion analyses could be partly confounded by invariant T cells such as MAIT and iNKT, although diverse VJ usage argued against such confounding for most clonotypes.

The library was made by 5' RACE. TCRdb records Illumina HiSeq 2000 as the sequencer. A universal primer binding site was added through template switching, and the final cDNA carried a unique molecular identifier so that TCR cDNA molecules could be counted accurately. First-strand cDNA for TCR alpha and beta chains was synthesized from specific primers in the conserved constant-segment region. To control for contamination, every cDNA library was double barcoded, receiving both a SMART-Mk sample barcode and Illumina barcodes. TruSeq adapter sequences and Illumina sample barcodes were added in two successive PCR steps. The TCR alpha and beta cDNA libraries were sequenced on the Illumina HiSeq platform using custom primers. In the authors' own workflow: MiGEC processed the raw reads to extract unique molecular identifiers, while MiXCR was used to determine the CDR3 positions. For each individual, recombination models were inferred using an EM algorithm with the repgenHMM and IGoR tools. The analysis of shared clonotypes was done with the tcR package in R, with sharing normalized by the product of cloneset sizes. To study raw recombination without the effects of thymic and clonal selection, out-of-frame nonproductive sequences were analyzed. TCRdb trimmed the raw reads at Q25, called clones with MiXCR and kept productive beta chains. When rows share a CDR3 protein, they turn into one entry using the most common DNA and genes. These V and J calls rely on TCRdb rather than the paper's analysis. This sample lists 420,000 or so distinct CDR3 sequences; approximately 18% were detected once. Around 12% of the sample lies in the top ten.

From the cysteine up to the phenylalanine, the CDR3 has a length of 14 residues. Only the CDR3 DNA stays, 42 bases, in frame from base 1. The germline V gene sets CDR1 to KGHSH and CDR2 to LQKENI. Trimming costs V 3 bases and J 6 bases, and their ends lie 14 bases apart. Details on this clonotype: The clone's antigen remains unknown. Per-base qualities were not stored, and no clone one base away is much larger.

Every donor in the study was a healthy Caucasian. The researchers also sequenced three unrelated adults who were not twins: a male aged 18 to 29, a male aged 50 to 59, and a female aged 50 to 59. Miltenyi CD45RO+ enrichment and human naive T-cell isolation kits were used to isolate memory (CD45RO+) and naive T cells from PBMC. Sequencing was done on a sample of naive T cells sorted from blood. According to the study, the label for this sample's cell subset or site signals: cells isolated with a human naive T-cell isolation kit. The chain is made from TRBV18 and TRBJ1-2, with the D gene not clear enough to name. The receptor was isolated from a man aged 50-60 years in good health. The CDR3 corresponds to CASSPNEDPNGYTF. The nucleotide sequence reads TGTGCCAGCTCACCCAATGAGGACCCGAATGGCTACACCTTC.